The TCR beta chain under discussion was sequenced for a study of CD8 T cells in Susac syndrome. Random hexamers were used to reverse transcribe the RNA input (about 0.5 to 1 ug). One entry per CDR3 protein, called by TCRdb with MiXCR from the immunoSEQ multiplex PCR reads. Of about 210,000 distinct CDR3 sequences in the sample, about 95% are singletons; the top ten hold approximately 0.094%. Trimming removed 4 bases from V and 0 bases from J; junction bases left unmatched: 4. The CDR3 consists of 17 residues. In germline, CDR1 is LGHDT, CDR2 YNNKEL (reference sequence). This clonotype was obtained from a human donor in good health. The sequenced material came from CD4+ T cells from PBMCs. The chain uses TRBV3-1 and TRBJ2-2; 11 nucleotides align to TRBD2. The DNA of the CDR3 is TGTGCCAGCAGCCCTACTAGCGGGGGAGCGAACACCGGGGAGCTGTTTTTT. Amino acid sequence: CASSPTSGGANTGELFF.